What follows is one T cell receptor beta chain and its context. Its antigen remains undetermined. Base qualities are not recorded, but no much larger clone differs from it by a single base. Additional DNA sequences in this sample encode the identical CDR3. The data were taken from a study of blood T cell repertoires in COVID-19 (dated by TCRdb to 2018 to 2021). Broadly, across the study: Collaborator samples came from the United States, Italy and Spain and covered acute and convalescent phases of COVID-19. The material from the prospective study consisted of cDNA or gDNA derived from T cells, B-cell-depleted T cells, or PBMCs. The dataset comprised deeply sampled blood TCRbeta repertoires from subjects exposed to, actively infected with, or recovered from COVID-19. A freely available public database, intended as a resource for researchers studying the immune response to SARS-CoV-2, is where the repertoires were released. The samples were drawn from the first 160 participants of the ongoing ImmuneRACE study and from 1,254 subjects provided by 6 global collaborators. Sample metadata almost always included a de-identified subject ID, COVID-19 status, age in years and sex. Where available, HLA class I and class II types were taken from metadata supplied by the sample provider and were not determined by assay-based typing.

One collaborating source in Seattle enrolled patients during active infection and followed them longitudinally through the course of disease. Collaborating institutions collected whole blood in K2EDTA tubes following their own protocols. Collaborator samples were shipped for TCRbeta analysis as frozen whole blood, isolated PBMCs, or DNA extracted from either sample type. Its CDR3 holds 12 amino acids, cysteine through phenylalanine. The only DNA kept is the CDR3, 36 bases in frame from the first base. The germline V gene gives CDR1 as SQVTM and CDR2 as ANQGSEA. Trimming leaves V shorter by 6 bases and J shorter by 5 bases, with the junction holding 4 bases beyond the gene matches. Overall study outcomes, separate from this receptor: The amount of clinical and demographic metadata varied by source and participant and was provided uncurated.

TCRbeta CDR3 regions were amplified from genomic DNA by means of the immunoSEQ Assay, a bias-controlled multiplex PCR. Concerning the study's data processing: The number of nucleated cells in each sample was estimated from the amplification of reference gene primers within the assay. To quantify the absolute abundance of each unique TCRbeta CDR3 rearrangement, sequence reads were collapsed and filtered. For each sample, productive Simpson clonality was calculated as the square root of Simpson's diversity index across productive rearrangements. TCRdb stores this immuneACCESS table with in-frame sequences only. Part of the clones is absent; in the studies checked, under half of the shortfall reflects unresolved V genes, and no reason is known for the rest. V, J and clone size are taken as reported in that table, and D and trimming were inferred from the DNA itself. The sample table records 300,000 to 450,000 clones; 87% of these occur just once. The ten largest make up about 2.3% of the sample.

Recombination linked TRBV29-1 to TRBJ1-1; 9 central nucleotides agree with TRBD1. The sequence came from a woman in her sixties with COVID-19, enrolled during active disease. The sequencing input was peripheral blood. The CDR3 reads as follows: CSVGTGRTEAFF. At the DNA level, the sequence is TGCAGCGTCGGGACAGGGCGGACTGAAGCTTTCTTT.